Below, 20 T cell receptor beta chains from the same sample are listed, as sequenced in a study of cytomegalovirus exposure and HLA in healthy donors. The PCR had 60 Vbeta and 13 Jbeta primers. Data came from immunoSEQ multiplex PCR; TCRdb stores just in-frame clones and leaves some out. The data contain 130,000 or so clones, 60% to 80% of them singletons. Sequenced material: PBMCs. These TCRs come from a male donor in good health and CMV-seronegative.

This chain uses TRBV7-3 with TRBJ1-5; D call uncertain. Germline V gene sequence: CDR1 SGHTA, CDR2 FQGTGA. This CDR3 has 11 amino acids. The ends were cut back, 5 bases at V and 4 bases at J, with 3 bases in the middle. The CDR3: CASSLNQPQHF. The CDR3 DNA reads TGTGCCAGCAGCCTGAATCAGCCCCAGCATTTT.

This sequence joins TRBV30 and TRBJ1-2; D is undetermined. Germline V gene data show CDR1 as GTSNPN and CDR2 as SVGIG (reference sequence). Deletions cut 1 base from V and 4 bases from J, with 10 bases between. The CDR3 has 13 amino acids. The CDR3 DNA reads as TGTGCCTGGAGTGGGAGTGGTCCCTATGGCTACACCTTC. Translation: CAWSGSGPYGYTF.

This clone has a handful of counts. The rearrangement links TRBV28 to TRBJ2-7, with TRBD2 identical over 11 bases. Trimming removed 7 bases from V and 2 bases from J; junction bases left unmatched: 13. This CDR3 has 17 amino acids. Germline CDR1 is MDHEN and CDR2 is SYDVKM. The CDR3 is CASTPTLGSGRAYEQYF. The CDR3 DNA follows: TGTGCCAGCACCCCTACACTGGGTAGCGGGAGGGCCTACGAGCAGTACTTC.

This chain uses TRBV11-3 with TRBJ2-5; 15 bases line up with TRBD2. The germline gives CDR1 SGHNT, CDR2 YENEEA. V dropped 5 bases and J dropped 0; count of bases not matched to a gene: 7. This CDR3 contains 18 residues. The DNA for the CDR3 is TGTGCCAGCAGCGAAGGGGGACTAGCGGGGGGCCACCAAGAGACCCAGTACTTC. This translates into CASSEGGLAGGHQETQYF.

This clone has only a few counts. The chain joins TRBV5-8 to TRBJ1-4; 9 bases fit TRBD1. The CDR3 extends over 16 amino acids. Germline V gene data show CDR1 as SGHTS and CDR2 as YDEGEE. V was clipped by 4 bases and J by 8 bases; unmatched bases: 12. In nucleotides, the CDR3 is TGTGCCAGCAGCGCACGTACCGGGACAGGGAGGGAAAAACTGTTTTTT. Translation gives CASSARTGTGREKLFF.

The CDR3 bases are TGTGCCAGCTCACCTGTAACAGGGGGGAATGAAAAACTGTTTTTT. Translating gives CASSPVTGGNEKLFF. The J gene is TRBJ1-4, the V gene TRBV18, with 8 bases aligning to TRBD1. The CDR3 consists of 15 residues. Germline CDR1 KGHSH, CDR2 LQKENI. V dropped 3 bases and J dropped 5; count of bases not matched to a gene: 5.

The J gene is TRBJ2-2, the V gene TRBV5-1; D remains ambiguous. V lost 0 bases and J lost 8, with 5 bases in between. Germline CDR1 reads SGHRS; CDR2 reads YFSETQ. This CDR3 comprises 12 residues. CDR3 region: CASSLVGGELFF. For the CDR3, the DNA is TGCGCCAGCAGCTTGGTCGGGGGGGAGCTGTTTTTT.

In its sample, this clone was seen a few times. This chain joins TRBV5-4 and TRBJ2-5; 9 bases match TRBD1. The CDR3 extends over 15 amino acids. The germline V gene encodes CDR1 SGHNT and CDR2 YYREEE (reference sequence). V was clipped by 4 bases and J by 4 bases; unmatched bases: 8. The CDR3 sequence is CASSGNRGRRETQYF. The CDR3 coding sequence is TGTGCCAGCAGCGGAAACAGGGGGCGCCGAGAGACCCAGTACTTC.

The rearrangement links TRBV28 to TRBJ1-5; 9 bases match TRBD1. V lost 8 bases, J lost 0 bases, and 5 bases stayed unmatched. The CDR3 extends over 15 amino acids. Germline CDR1 reads MDHEN; CDR2 reads SYDVKM. The CDR3 coding sequence is TGTGCCAGCGTCGACAGGGGGTATAGCAATCAGCCCCAGCATTTT. This encodes CASVDRGYSNQPQHF.

This clone was detected only a few times. The chain combines TRBV2 with TRBJ2-3, with a tentative D call TRBD2 (6 bases). The CDR3 is 12 amino acids. The germline V gene encodes CDR1 SNHLY and CDR2 FYNNEI. Trimming left V 4 bases short and J 4 bases short, with 6 bases between. The CDR3, as DNA: TGTGCCAGCAGTGGGGACTCAGATACGCAGTATTTT. Translation gives CASSGDSDTQYF.

The rearrangement joins TRBV7-3 to TRBJ2-5; tentative D call: TRBD2 (6 bases). The CDR3 is 13 amino acids. Germline-derived CDR1 and CDR2 are SGHTA and FQGTGA. Trimming removed 5 bases at V and 7 bases at J, with 14 bases between. CDR3 loop: CASSGTVGGTQYF. The CDR3 DNA reads as TGTGCCAGCAGCGGGACCGTGGGGGGGACCCAGTACTTC.

The chain employs TRBV9 and TRBJ2-3, with 13 bases that match TRBD2. This CDR3 spans 19 amino acids. Germline values: CDR1 SGDLS, CDR2 YYNGEE. J was trimmed by 1 base and V by 3 bases; bases with no gene match: 11. In DNA, the CDR3 is TGTGCCAGCAGCGCCAGGACTAGCGGGGGTCGCCCGCGCACAGATACGCAGTATTTT. Protein: CASSARTSGGRPRTDTQYF.

The V call is TRBV7-2, the J call TRBJ1-5; 9 bases line up with TRBD1. V trimming: 3 bases; J trimming: 9 bases; junction bases outside the gene matches: 6. Germline values: CDR1 SGHTA, CDR2 FQGNSA. This CDR3 spans 14 amino acids. CDR3: CASSLPGTGTPQHF. The CDR3 bases are TGTGCCAGCAGCTTGCCCGGGACAGGGACGCCCCAGCATTTT. The full variable domain, in which reference TRBV7-2 and TRBJ1-5 provide the parts outside the CDR3, is GAGVSQSPSNKVTEKGKDVELRCDPISGHTALYWYRQSLGQGLEFLIYFQGNSAPDKSGLPSDRFSAERTGGSVSTLTIQRTQQEDSAVYLCASSLPGTGTPQHFGDGTRLSIL.

This clone was found many times. In DNA, the CDR3 is TGTGCCAGCAGCTCCAGGGATAGCACAGATACGCAGTATTTT. Translation: CASSSRDSTDTQYF. The V and J genes are TRBV11-2 and TRBJ2-3; D is possibly TRBD1 (5 bases). The V and J ends lost 4 bases and 0 bases respectively, with 8 bases between them. The CDR3 has 14 amino acids. Looked up from germline, CDR1 is SGHAT and CDR2 is FQNNGV.

V gene TRBV6-1 combines with J gene TRBJ2-5; 7 nucleotides align to TRBD1. The J call is uncertain, as TRBJ2-7 better fits the DNA end. This CDR3 has 15 amino acids. Looked up from germline, CDR1 is MNHNS and CDR2 is SASEGT. The CDR3 nucleotides are TGTGCCAGCAGTGAGCCGACAGGGAGTTGGGACGAGCAGTACTTC. It codes for CASSEPTGSWDEQYF.

The chain links TRBV18 to TRBJ2-3, with TRBD1 matching 7 bases. Germline V CDR1 and CDR2: KGHSH, LQKENI. V shed 2 bases, J shed 15 bases, and the junction held 5 bases outside the gene matches. The CDR3 loop spans 11 amino acids. This chain's CDR3 is CASSPEQGIYF. In DNA form, the CDR3 reads TGTGCCAGCTCACCAGAACAGGGGATTTATTTT.

The chain uses TRBV7-2 and TRBJ2-7; D not certain. Germline lookup yields CDR1 SGHTA and CDR2 FQGNSA. This CDR3 is built from 12 residues. V was clipped by 5 bases and J by 2 bases, with 7 bases between them. CDR3 nucleotides: TGTGCCAGCAGCCTGTTAGCCTACGAGCAGTACTTC. Protein sequence: CASSLLAYEQYF.

Concerning this clone itself: The junction differs from germline at one of its ends, possibly a read error. The sample carries other DNA sequences with the same CDR3. The rearrangement joins TRBV6-1 to TRBJ1-2, with D possibly matching TRBD1 (6 bases). This CDR3 is 14 amino acids long. Germline lookup yields CDR1 MNHNS and CDR2 SASEGT. The CDR3 here is CASSLRTENYGYTF. In DNA, the CDR3 is TGTGCCAGCAGCCTCCGGACAGAAAACTATGGCTACACCTTT.

This rearrangement joins TRBV10-3 to TRBJ2-7; 7 positions match TRBD1. The V segment lost 8 bases and the J segment 6 bases; nucleotides outside the gene matches: 10. Germline V CDR1 and CDR2: ENHRY, SYGVKD. This CDR3 comprises 13 residues. In DNA form, the CDR3 reads TGTGCCATCGTTAGGGACAAGGGGGCCGAGCAGTACTTC. Translating it yields CAIVRDKGAEQYF.

J is TRBJ1-2 and V is TRBV25-1, with 9 bases lining up with TRBD1. The CDR3 runs to 14 residues. J gave up 8 bases and V 3 bases, and 7 bases lay outside the gene matches. Looked up from germline, CDR1 is MGHDK and CDR2 is SYGVNS. CDR3 DNA sequence: TGTGCCAGCAGTGACCCGGGACAGGGATTGGGCTACACCTTC. It yields the protein CASSDPGQGLGYTF.